Listed here are 9 T cell receptor beta chains from one sample, sequenced in a study of cytomegalovirus exposure and HLA in healthy donors. Assay: immunoSEQ multiplex PCR; the TCRdb copy retains only in-frame clones and omits some. The sample lists a few hundred thousand clones, over 75% occurring once. The material sequenced was PBMCs. The receptor set was obtained from a man aged 30 to 45 in good health and CMV-seronegative.

The chain uses TRBV19 and TRBJ1-5, with TRBD1 as a possible D gene (6 bases). This CDR3 region has 14 residues. Germline V CDR1 and CDR2: LNHDA, SQIVND (reference sequence). V was pared by 4 bases and J by 3 bases, with 10 bases between. This CDR3 reads CASSSGQINQPQHF. Here the CDR3 DNA reads TGTGCCAGTAGTAGCGGACAGATCAATCAGCCCCAGCATTTT.

This clone came up once. This sequence joins TRBV19 and TRBJ1-1, with TRBD1 matching 7 bases. This CDR3 has 13 amino acids. V lost 3 bases to trimming and J lost 5 bases; unmatched junction nucleotides: 3. The germline V gene has CDR1 LNHDA and CDR2 SQIVND (reference sequence). The CDR3 nucleotides read TGTGCCAGTAGTATGGGCAGGGGGACTGAAGCTTTCTTT. This encodes CASSMGRGTEAFF.

The V gene is TRBV6-1, the J gene TRBJ2-2; 8 bases are shared with TRBD2. Germline V gives CDR1 MNHNS, CDR2 SASEGT. This CDR3 is 16 amino acids long. V dropped 4 bases and J dropped 5; count of bases not matched to a gene: 9. The CDR3 DNA reads as TGTGCCAGCAGTGCAGCCGGGACTAGTTGGACCGGGGAGCTGTTTTTT. Protein sequence: CASSAAGTSWTGELFF.

The chain is built from TRBV7-9 and TRBJ1-3; 9 bases are a match to TRBD1. Germline V lookup: CDR1 SEHNR, CDR2 FQNEAQ (reference sequence). Trimming removed 6 bases from V and 4 bases from J; junction bases left unmatched: 7. The CDR3 covers 15 residues. In DNA, the CDR3 is TGTGCCAGCAGGCGTGGGACAGGGAGAGGAAACACCATATATTTT. Its translation is CASRRGTGRGNTIYF.

This clone was counted only a few times. The chain recombines TRBV9 with TRBJ1-3, with D perhaps TRBD1 (6 bases). Germline V gene data show CDR1 as SGDLS and CDR2 as YYNGEE. V dropped 4 bases and J dropped 1 base, with 12 bases sitting between them. The CDR3 loop spans 15 amino acids. In nucleotides, the CDR3 is TGTGCCAGCAGCTCGCCGGGGACATCTGGAAACACCATATATTTT. Its translation: CASSSPGTSGNTIYF.

This chain links TRBV7-9 with TRBJ1-5, with 8 bases identical to TRBD1. Germline-derived CDR1 and CDR2 are SEHNR and FQNEAQ (reference sequence). V was clipped by 4 bases and J by 2 bases; unmatched bases: 13. The CDR3 spans 18 residues. In DNA, the CDR3 is TGTGCCAGCAGCTCATTTGACCGGGACAGGCCCGGCAATCAGCCCCAGCATTTT. Protein: CASSSFDRDRPGNQPQHF.

The chain has TRBV2 and TRBJ1-4, with a possible D match to TRBD1 (6 bases). CDR1 SNHLY and CDR2 FYNNEI come from the germline V gene. The length of the CDR3 is 14 residues. The V end lost 6 bases, the J end lost 13 bases, and 21 bases lay between the germline ends. In nucleotides, the CDR3 is TGTGCCAGCAGGATAAGCAGGGGTGAATCATCACTGTTTTTT. Amino acid sequence: CASRISRGESSLFF.

This chain links TRBV7-9 with TRBJ2-1; 16 nucleotides line up with TRBD2. The germline gives CDR1 SEHNR, CDR2 FQNEAQ (reference sequence). With V trimmed by 5 bases and J by 0 bases, 4 bases remained unmatched. The CDR3 has 18 residues. This CDR3 reads CASSPGTSGGDSYNEQFF. The CDR3 DNA sequence: TGTGCCAGCAGCCCCGGGACTAGCGGGGGGGACTCCTACAATGAGCAGTTCTTC.

The chain recombines TRBV29-1 with TRBJ1-1; unclear D gene. In germline, CDR1 is SQVTM, CDR2 ANQGSEA. V gave up 4 bases and J gave up 7 bases, with 16 bases separating them. The CDR3 is 13 residues long. CDR3 in DNA: TGCAGCGTTGCTCGGCGGCTGTCCGGTGAAGCTTTCTTT. This encodes CSVARRLSGEAFF. Looking up the rest from reference TRBV29-1 and TRBJ1-1 gives the full variable domain: SAVISQKPSRDICQRGTSLTIQCQVDSQVTMMFWYRQQPGQSLTLIATANQGSEATYESGFVIDKFPISRPNLTFSTLTVSNMSPEDSSIYLCSVARRLSGEAFFGQGTRLTVV.